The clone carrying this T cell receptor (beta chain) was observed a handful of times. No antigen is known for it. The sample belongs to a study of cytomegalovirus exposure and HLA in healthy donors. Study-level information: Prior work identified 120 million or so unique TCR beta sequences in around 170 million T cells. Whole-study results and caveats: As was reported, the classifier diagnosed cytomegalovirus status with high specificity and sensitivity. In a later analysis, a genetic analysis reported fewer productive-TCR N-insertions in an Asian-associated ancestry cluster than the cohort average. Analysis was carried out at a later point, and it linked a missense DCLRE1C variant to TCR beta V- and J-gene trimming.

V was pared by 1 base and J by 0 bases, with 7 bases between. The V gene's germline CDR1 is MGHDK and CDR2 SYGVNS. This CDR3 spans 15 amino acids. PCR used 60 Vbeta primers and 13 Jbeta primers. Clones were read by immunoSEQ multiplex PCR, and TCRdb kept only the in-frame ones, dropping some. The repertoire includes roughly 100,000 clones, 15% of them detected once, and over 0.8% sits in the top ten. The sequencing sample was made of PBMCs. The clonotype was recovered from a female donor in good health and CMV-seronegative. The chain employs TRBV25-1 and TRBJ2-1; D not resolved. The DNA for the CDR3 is TGTGCCAGCAGTGAATTAGAGAGCTCCTACAATGAGCAGTTCTTC. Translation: CASSELESSYNEQFF.